This T cell receptor beta chain was recorded in a study of beta chain features in type 1 diabetes. The study, taken as a whole, reports: TCRB CDR3s were moderately but significantly shorter in Type 1 diabetes patients in all four CD4+ subsets. In comparison with healthy donors, patients had naive, central memory and Treg TCRB repertoires that appeared more similar.

As concerns this clone: Its antigen is unidentified.

Expressed TCRB transcripts were sequenced, since all the RNA that had been isolated was reverse transcribed. TCRdb's copy holds only in-frame clones and misses some; the assay was immunoSEQ multiplex PCR. This sample has tens of thousands of clones; 63% occur once, and the top ten carry 0.29%. The TCR was taken from a woman aged 30 to 39 with type 1 diabetes. Sequenced: stem cell memory CD4+ T cells from blood.

CDR3 sequence: CASSPQPGLLNGEQYF. The CDR3 nucleotides read TGTGCCAGCAGCCCGCAACCGGGACTTCTTAACGGCGAGCAGTACTTC. The chain is built from TRBV7-3 and TRBJ2-7, with D possibly TRBD2 on 6 matching bases. The CDR3 runs 16 residues. V lost 5 bases, J lost 6 bases, and 23 bases lay in between. Germline V gene lookup returns CDR1 SGHTA and CDR2 FQGTGA.